This T cell receptor beta chain was obtained from a study of CD8+CD57+ T cells in acquired aplastic anemia. Study findings and constraints: The study identified around 28 CD8+ CDR3 sequences shared by patients and controls. Controls did not differ significantly from patients in CD8+ Simpson's diversity.

For sequencing, patients were chosen who had shown expansion of CD8+CD57+ cells by flow cytometry. The patients all had a severe acquired aplastic anemia diagnosis. In the case of this clonotype: Antigen specificity is unknown.

TCR beta VDJ and CDR3 profiling used genomic DNA as template. TCRdb passed the reads through MiXCR, listing each CDR3 protein once. The sample gives fewer than 200,000 distinct CDR3 sequences, 47% of which show up once; under 1.2% is in the top ten. Germline-derived CDR1 and CDR2 are SEHNR and FQNEAQ (reference sequence). This CDR3 is 15 amino acids long. With 1 base clipped from V and 1 base from J, the junction kept 4 bases outside the gene matches. Sample: sorted CD4+, CD8+, or CD8+CD57+ T cells (not recorded which) from PBMCs. The rearrangement links TRBV7-9 to TRBJ2-7; 7 bases agree with TRBD2. The source is a human donor with aplastic anemia. DNA for the CDR3: TGTGCCAGCAGCTTAGGTAGCGGGCTGTCCTACGAGCAGTACTTC. As protein: CASSLGSGLSYEQYF.